A single sample gave rise to the 27 T cell receptor beta chains below, sequenced in a study of vaccination and CD4 T cells after COVID-19. Sequenced with the Oncomine TCR Beta short-read assay was DNA taken from cultured CD4+ T cells. TCRdb reprocessed the PCR reads via MiXCR and lists one record per CDR3 protein. The sample holds some 20,000 distinct CDR3 sequences, about 61% seen once. No antigen is known for these receptors. Treatment indicated: roughly 11-day PBMC culture with coronavirus spike peptide pools or control peptides (ViraFEST assay). Source material: CD4+ T cells from blood, cultured in vitro. Every receptor here comes from a human donor who had recovered from COVID-19.

The chain employs TRBV6-1 and TRBJ1-3, with D uncertain. Germline CDR1 reads MNHNS; CDR2 reads SASEGT. This CDR3 is 12 amino acids long. Deletions cut 6 bases from V and 4 bases from J, with 7 bases between. CDR3 sequence reads: CASSLTGNTIYF. The CDR3 DNA follows: TGTGCCAGCAGCCTGACCGGAAACACCATATATTTT.

The chain couples TRBV6-1 to TRBJ1-1; D perhaps matches TRBD1 (5 bases). V lost 6 bases, J lost 6 bases, and 20 bases lay in between. The CDR3 has 15 residues. Germline V gene data show CDR1 as MNHNS and CDR2 as SASEGT. The CDR3 DNA is TGTGCCAGCAGCCAAGGTGGGGGAGGGTCCGCTGAAGCTTTCTTT. Protein product: CASSQGGGGSAEAFF.

The rearrangement uses TRBV27 and TRBJ1-2, with D possibly matching TRBD1 (5 bases). With 0 bases removed from V and 0 bases from J, the gap between germline ends came to 17 bases. Germline-derived CDR1 and CDR2 are MNHEY and SMNVEV (reference sequence). CDR3 length: 18 amino acids. The CDR3 sequence: CASSLSKGAARANYGYTF. In DNA form, the CDR3 reads TGTGCCAGCAGTTTATCTAAAGGGGCGGCTCGAGCTAACTATGGCTACACCTTC.

The rearrangement uses TRBV6-2 or TRBV6-3 and TRBJ2-5; D is uncertain. The CDR3 is 13 amino acids. Germline-derived CDR1 and CDR2 are MNHEY and SVGEGT. V gave up 2 bases and J gave up 4 bases, with 8 bases separating them. CDR3 sequence reads: CASSYGLRETQYF. The CDR3 bases are TGTGCCAGCAGTTACGGTCTAAGAGAGACCCAGTACTTC.

The chain carries TRBV5-1 and TRBJ2-3; D gene ambiguous. The CDR3 is 13 residues long. Germline CDR1 is SGHRS and CDR2 is YFSETQ. V lost 3 bases, J lost 2 bases, and 7 bases lay in between. The CDR3 spells CASSSDTTDTQYF. The CDR3 DNA follows: TGCGCCAGCAGCTCAGACACCACAGATACGCAGTATTTT.

V gene TRBV20-1 combines with J gene TRBJ1-2; 8 positions agree with TRBD1. Germline-derived CDR1 and CDR2 are DFQATT and SNEGSKA (reference sequence). This CDR3 spans 13 amino acids. The J segment lost 2 bases and the V segment lost 6 bases, leaving 5 bases of the junction unmatched. CDR3 in DNA: TGCAGTGCCACAAGGACAGGGAACTATGGCTACACCTTC. Protein: CSATRTGNYGYTF.

The rearrangement links TRBV5-1 to TRBJ2-7; D gene uncertain. Germline CDR1 SGHRS, CDR2 YFSETQ. The CDR3 contains 12 residues. Trimming left V 1 base short and J 1 base short, with 3 bases between. CDR3 residues: CASSLSSYEQYF. CDR3 nucleotides: TGCGCCAGCAGCTTGTCTTCCTACGAGCAGTACTTC. The full variable domain, with the rest looked up from reference TRBV5-1 and TRBJ2-7, is KAGVTQTPRYLIKTRGQQVTLSCSPISGHRSVSWYQQTPGQGLQFLFEYFSETQRNKGNFPGRFSGRQFSNSRSEMNVSTLELGDSALYLCASSLSSYEQYFGPGTRLTVT.

The chain is built from TRBV6-1 and TRBJ2-5; D gene unclear. The V gene lost 6 bases and the J gene lost 1 base, with 6 bases spanning the gap. This CDR3 spans 12 amino acids. CDR1 is MNHNS and CDR2 is SASEGT in the germline V gene. The CDR3 protein is CASRSFQETQYF. CDR3 in DNA: TGTGCCAGCAGGAGTTTCCAAGAGACCCAGTACTTC.

The rearrangement links TRBV7-2 to TRBJ2-7; 9 nucleotides match TRBD1. Germline trimming cut 1 base from V and 6 bases from J; bases unmatched to any gene: 4. The germline CDR1 and CDR2 sequences are SGHTA and FQGNSA. The CDR3 contains 14 residues. The CDR3 loop reads CASSLGLGQGEQYF. The CDR3 DNA is TGTGCCAGCAGCTTAGGATTGGGACAGGGCGAGCAGTACTTC.

The chain joins TRBV7-6 to TRBJ2-3; D remains ambiguous. The CDR3 spans 17 residues. Germline loops: CDR1 SGHVS, CDR2 FNYEAQ. V was pared by 5 bases and J by 1 base, with 19 bases between. The CDR3 coding sequence is TGTGCCAGCAGCCCGAATGGCGGCACGTTAGGCACAGATACGCAGTATTTT. Translated: CASSPNGGTLGTDTQYF.

The CDR3 reads CASNQGTGLNYGYTF. The CDR3 nucleotides read TGTGCCAGCAACCAAGGGACAGGCCTTAACTATGGCTACACCTTC. The V call is TRBV6-2 or TRBV6-3, the J call TRBJ1-2; the match to TRBD1 covers 8 bases. There are 15 residues in the CDR3. Germline loops: CDR1 MNHEY, CDR2 SVGEGT. V shed 7 bases, J shed 1 base, and the junction held 8 bases outside the gene matches.

This clonotype qualifies as medium-sized. V is TRBV19 and J is TRBJ1-2; 9 bases are a match to TRBD1. V trimming: 5 bases; J trimming: 8 bases; junction bases outside the gene matches: 3. Germline assignment: CDR1 LNHDA and CDR2 SQIVND (reference sequence). The CDR3 totals 12 residues. CDR3 bases: TGTGCCAGTAGTTTGGGACAGGGAGGCTACACCTTC. Its protein is CASSLGQGGYTF.

V usage is TRBV5-1 and J usage is TRBJ1-5; 7 bases fit TRBD1. This CDR3 region has 15 residues. Germline V gives CDR1 SGHRS, CDR2 YFSETQ. V lost 4 bases and J lost 0; bases outside the gene matches: 4. The CDR3 loop is CASSPGQNSNQPQHF. CDR3 DNA: TGCGCCAGCAGCCCGGGACAGAATAGCAATCAGCCCCAGCATTTT.

This sequence joins TRBV21-1 and TRBJ2-1; the D call TRBD2 from the table was never checked on the DNA. TRBV21-1 has pseudogene status. This CDR3 is built from 15 residues. Written as DNA, the CDR3 is TGTGCCAGCAGCATTGGACTAGCTACCAACAATGAGCAGTTCTTC. Protein product: CASSIGLATNNEQFF.

The chain uses TRBV28 and TRBJ1-5, with D possibly TRBD1 on 6 matching bases. The length of the CDR3 is 15 residues. CDR1 is MDHEN and CDR2 is SYDVKM in the germline V gene. Trimming stripped 7 bases from V and 0 bases from J, with 13 bases between. The CDR3: CASTPGVFSNQPQHF. The CDR3 DNA reads as TGTGCCAGCACCCCAGGGGTGTTTAGCAATCAGCCCCAGCATTTT.

The chain recombines TRBV20-1 with TRBJ1-1; D perhaps matches TRBD1 (5 bases). The CDR3 runs to 12 residues. CDR1 and CDR2 (germline): DFQATT, SNEGSKA (reference sequence). CDR3 loop: CSVQGRNTEAFF. CDR3 nucleotides: TGCAGCGTCCAGGGTAGAAACACTGAAGCTTTCTTT.

V usage is TRBV6-5 and J usage is TRBJ1-5; possibly TRBD1 for D (6 bases). CDR1 and CDR2 from the germline V gene are MNHEY and SVGAGI. With 2 bases removed from V and 5 bases from J, the gap between germline ends came to 13 bases. CDR3 length equals 15 residues. The CDR3 region is CASSYTGTLDQPQHF. The CDR3 nucleotides read TGTGCCAGCAGTTACACCGGGACACTCGATCAGCCCCAGCATTTT.

This clonotype was recorded a few times. The chain employs TRBV11-2 and TRBJ2-2; tentative D call: TRBD2 (6 bases). Germline CDR1 and CDR2: SGHAT and FQNNGV. The CDR3 sequence is 14 residues long. V lost 6 bases to trimming and J lost 4 bases, with 12 bases between them. CDR3 sequence: CASRLGLFTGELFF. CDR3 DNA sequence: TGTGCCAGCAGGCTAGGACTATTCACCGGGGAGCTGTTTTTT.

V and J are TRBV6-1 and TRBJ2-3, with 7 bases aligning to TRBD1. The trim removed 4 bases at V and 4 bases at J, leaving 5 bases unmatched. CDR3 size: 14 residues. CDR1 and CDR2 (germline): MNHNS, SASEGT. CDR3 bases: TGTGCCAGCAGTGGACAAACAGGGGCAGATACGCAGTATTTT. Amino acids: CASSGQTGADTQYF.

The chain employs TRBV7-8 and TRBJ2-1, with 10 bases fitting TRBD2. With 5 bases clipped from V and 4 bases from J, the junction kept 8 bases outside the gene matches. Germline CDR1 reads SGHVS; CDR2 reads FQNEAQ. CDR3 length equals 16 residues. The chain's CDR3 is CASSLMASGGYNEQFF. CDR3 DNA sequence: TGTGCCAGCAGCCTAATGGCTAGCGGGGGTTACAATGAGCAGTTCTTC.

The rearrangement joins TRBV14 to TRBJ1-5; D is undetermined. Between the trimmed V and J ends, which lost 4 bases and 5 bases, there was a span of 9 bases. The CDR3 loop spans 13 amino acids. Germline CDR1 SGHDN, CDR2 FVKESK. This CDR3 is CASSRNKDQPQHF. CDR3 nucleotide sequence: TGTGCCAGCAGCCGGAACAAGGATCAGCCCCAGCATTTT.

The chain carries TRBV5-1 and TRBJ1-6, with D maybe TRBD1 (5 bases). This CDR3 spans 14 amino acids. V was trimmed by 2 bases and J by 10 bases, leaving 13 bases between them. The germline CDR1 and CDR2 sequences are SGHRS and YFSETQ. The CDR3 reads CASSLWGDRSPLHF. The DNA for the CDR3 is TGCGCCAGCAGCTTATGGGGGGATCGGTCACCCCTCCACTTT.

Only a few counts were recorded for this clonotype. The chain employs TRBV6-1 and TRBJ1-1; 7 bases fit TRBD1. The V gene end was trimmed by 4 bases and the J gene end by 4 bases; junction bases not matched to a gene: 9. The CDR3 loop spans 15 amino acids. CDR1 MNHNS and CDR2 SASEGT come from the germline V gene. In nucleotides, the CDR3 is TGTGCCAGCAGTGCTCAGGGGGGCAGGGCCACTGAAGCTTTCTTT. The encoded protein is CASSAQGGRATEAFF.

The genes are TRBV11-3 and TRBJ2-2; D unclear. The CDR3 length is 13 residues. Germline CDR1 and CDR2: SGHNT and YENEEA. Trimming took off 6 bases at V and 3 bases at J, with 8 bases between the two ends. The CDR3 sequence: CASSPQYTGELFF. CDR3 sequence (DNA): TGTGCCAGCAGTCCCCAATACACCGGGGAGCTGTTTTTT.

J is TRBJ2-1 and V is TRBV7-3, with TRBD2 matching 8 bases. V was clipped by 5 bases and J by 9 bases; unmatched bases: 15. CDR1 is SGHTA, CDR2 FQGTGA, per germline. The CDR3 covers 16 residues. The CDR3 nucleotides are TGTGCCAGCAGCCCCCGTAGGGCGGGAGGTCTCGGTGAGCAGTTCTTC. Its translation: CASSPRRAGGLGEQFF. Variable domain in full (rest from reference TRBV7-3 and TRBJ2-1): GAGVSQTPSNKVTEKGKYVELRCDPISGHTALYWYRQSLGQGPEFLIYFQGTGAADDSGLPNDRFFAVRPEGSVSTLKIQRTERGDSAVYLCASSPRRAGGLGEQFFGPGTRLTVL.

V gene TRBV7-2 combines with J gene TRBJ2-7, with 10 nucleotides matching TRBD1. Germline V CDR1 and CDR2: SGHTA, FQGNSA. The CDR3 totals 16 residues. With V trimmed by 5 bases and J by 4 bases, 11 bases remained unmatched. The CDR3 is CASSPGTGVGGYEQYF. CDR3 bases: TGTGCCAGCAGCCCAGGGACAGGGGTCGGTGGATACGAGCAGTACTTC.

The chain recombines TRBV12-3 or TRBV12-4 with TRBJ2-7, with 10 bases matching TRBD2. The J call may be wrong; the DNA end is better matched by TRBJ2-5. The CDR3 consists of 17 residues. The CDR3 protein is CASSLGRTSGIPETQYF. The CDR3 nucleotides are TGTGCCAGCAGTTTAGGGAGGACTAGCGGTATTCCGGAGACCCAGTACTTC.